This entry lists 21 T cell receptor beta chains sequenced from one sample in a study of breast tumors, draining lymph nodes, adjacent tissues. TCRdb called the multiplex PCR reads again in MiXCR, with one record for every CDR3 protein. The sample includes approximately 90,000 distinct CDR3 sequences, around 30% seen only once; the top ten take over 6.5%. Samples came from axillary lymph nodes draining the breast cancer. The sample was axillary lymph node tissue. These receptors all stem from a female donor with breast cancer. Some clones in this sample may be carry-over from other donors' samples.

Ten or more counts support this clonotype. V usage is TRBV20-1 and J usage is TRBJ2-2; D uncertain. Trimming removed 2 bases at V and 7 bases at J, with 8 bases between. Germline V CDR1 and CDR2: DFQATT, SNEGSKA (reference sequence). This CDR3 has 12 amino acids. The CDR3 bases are TGCAGTGCTAGACTCGACAACGGGGAGCTGTTTTTT. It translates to CSARLDNGELFF.

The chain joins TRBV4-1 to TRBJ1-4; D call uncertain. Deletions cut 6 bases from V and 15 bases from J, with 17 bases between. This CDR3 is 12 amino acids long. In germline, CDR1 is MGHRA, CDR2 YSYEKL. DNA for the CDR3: TGCGCCAGCAGGTACGACGGAGGTGAGGTGTTTTTT. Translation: CASRYDGGEVFF.

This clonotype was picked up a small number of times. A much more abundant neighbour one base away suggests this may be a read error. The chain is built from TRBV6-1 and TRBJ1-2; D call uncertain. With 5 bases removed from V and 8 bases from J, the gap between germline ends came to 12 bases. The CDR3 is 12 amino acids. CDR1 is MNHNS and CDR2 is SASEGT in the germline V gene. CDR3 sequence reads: CASSHLGVGYTF. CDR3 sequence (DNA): TGTGCCAGCAGTCATTTAGGTGTAGGCTACACCTTC.

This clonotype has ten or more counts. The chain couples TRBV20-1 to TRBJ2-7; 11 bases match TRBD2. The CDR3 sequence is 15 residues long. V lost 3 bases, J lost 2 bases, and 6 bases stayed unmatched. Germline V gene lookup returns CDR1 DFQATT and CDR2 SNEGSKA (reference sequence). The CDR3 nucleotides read TGCAGTGCTAGCCGCACGACTAGCGGGACCTACGAGCAGTACTTC. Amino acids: CSASRTTSGTYEQYF.

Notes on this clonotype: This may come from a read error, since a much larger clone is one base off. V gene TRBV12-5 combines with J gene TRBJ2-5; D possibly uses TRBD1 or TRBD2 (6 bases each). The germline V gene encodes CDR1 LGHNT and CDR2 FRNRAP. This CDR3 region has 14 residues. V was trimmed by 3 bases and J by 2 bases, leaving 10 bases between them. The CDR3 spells CASGFGGPQETQYF. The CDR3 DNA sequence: TGTGCTAGTGGTTTCGGGGGCCCACAAGAGACCCAGTACTTC.

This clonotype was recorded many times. CDR3 sequence: CASSTPGAYTF. The CDR3 DNA is TGTGCCAGTAGTACACCGGGAGCCTACACCTTC. This chain uses TRBV19 with TRBJ1-2, with D unresolved. With 4 bases removed from V and 10 bases from J, the gap between germline ends came to 10 bases. Germline V CDR1 and CDR2: LNHDA, SQIVND (reference sequence). This CDR3 is 11 amino acids long.

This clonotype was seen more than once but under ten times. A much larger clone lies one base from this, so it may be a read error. The CDR3 DNA reads as TGCGCCAGCAGCGGCGGGAGGGCCCAAGACACCCAGTACTTC. This codes for CASSGGRAQDTQYF. The rearrangement links TRBV5-1 to TRBJ2-5, with 9 bases identical to TRBD2. The CDR3 has 14 amino acids. The V gene's germline CDR1 is SGHRS and CDR2 YFSETQ.

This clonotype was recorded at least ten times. The CDR3 spells CASSGTGPVGYGYTF. CDR3 in DNA: TGTGCCAGCAGCGGAACGGGGCCGGTTGGCTATGGCTACACCTTC. V usage is TRBV7-8 and J usage is TRBJ1-2; TRBD1 might be the D (5 bases). V was trimmed by 5 bases and J by 4 bases, leaving 17 bases between them. Germline V gene data show CDR1 as SGHVS and CDR2 as FQNEAQ. The CDR3 spans 15 residues.

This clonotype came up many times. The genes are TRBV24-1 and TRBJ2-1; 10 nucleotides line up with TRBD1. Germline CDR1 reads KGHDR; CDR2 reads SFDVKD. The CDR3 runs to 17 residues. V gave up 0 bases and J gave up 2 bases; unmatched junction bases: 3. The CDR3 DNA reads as TGTGCCACCAGTGATTTGCGTGGGACAGGGGCCTACAATGAGCAGTTCTTC. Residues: CATSDLRGTGAYNEQFF.

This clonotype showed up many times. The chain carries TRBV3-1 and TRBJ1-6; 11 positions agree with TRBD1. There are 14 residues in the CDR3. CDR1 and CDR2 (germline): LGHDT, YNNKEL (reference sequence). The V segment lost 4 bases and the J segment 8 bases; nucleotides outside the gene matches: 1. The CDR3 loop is CASSPGQGDSPLHF. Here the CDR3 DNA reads TGTGCCAGCAGCCCGGGACAGGGGGATTCACCCCTCCACTTT.

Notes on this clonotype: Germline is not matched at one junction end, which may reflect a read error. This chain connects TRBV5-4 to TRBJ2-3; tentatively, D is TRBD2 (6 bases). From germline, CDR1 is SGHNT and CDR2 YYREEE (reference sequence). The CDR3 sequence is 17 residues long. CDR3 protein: CASSLAPAAGSTDTQYF. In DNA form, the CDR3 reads TGCGCCAGCAGCTTGGCCCCGGCAGCGGGCAGCACAGATACGCAGTATTTT.

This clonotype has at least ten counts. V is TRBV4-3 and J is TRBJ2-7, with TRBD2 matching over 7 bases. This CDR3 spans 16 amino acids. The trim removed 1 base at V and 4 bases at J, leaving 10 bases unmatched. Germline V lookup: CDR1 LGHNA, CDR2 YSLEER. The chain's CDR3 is CASSQAVYTGGYEQYF. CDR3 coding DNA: TGCGCCAGCAGCCAAGCGGTTTACACCGGGGGGTACGAGCAGTACTTC.

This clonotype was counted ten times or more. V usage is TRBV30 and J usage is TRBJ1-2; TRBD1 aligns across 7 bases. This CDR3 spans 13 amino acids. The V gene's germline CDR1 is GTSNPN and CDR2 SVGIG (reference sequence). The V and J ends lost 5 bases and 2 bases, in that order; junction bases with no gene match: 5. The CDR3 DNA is TGTGCCTGGGACGACAGGGCAAACTATGGCTACACCTTC. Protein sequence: CAWDDRANYGYTF.

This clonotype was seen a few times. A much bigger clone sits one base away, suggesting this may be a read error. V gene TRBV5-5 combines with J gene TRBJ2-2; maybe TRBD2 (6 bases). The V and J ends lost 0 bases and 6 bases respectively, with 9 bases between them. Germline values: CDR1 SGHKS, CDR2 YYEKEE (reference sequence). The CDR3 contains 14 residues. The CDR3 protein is CASSLGGTAGELFF. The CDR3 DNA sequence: TGTGCCAGCAGCTTGGGCGGGACGGCCGGGGAGCTGTTTTTT.

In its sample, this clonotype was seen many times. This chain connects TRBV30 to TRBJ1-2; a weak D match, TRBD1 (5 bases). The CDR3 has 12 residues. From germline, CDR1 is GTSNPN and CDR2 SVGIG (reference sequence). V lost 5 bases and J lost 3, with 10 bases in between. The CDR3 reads CAWGGFDYGYTF. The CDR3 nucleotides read TGTGCCTGGGGGGGATTTGACTATGGCTACACCTTC.

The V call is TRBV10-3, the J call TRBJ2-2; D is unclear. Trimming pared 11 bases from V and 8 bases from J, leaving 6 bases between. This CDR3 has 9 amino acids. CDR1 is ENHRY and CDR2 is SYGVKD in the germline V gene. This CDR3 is CAVRGELFF. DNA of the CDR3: TGTGCCGTGCGGGGGGAGCTGTTTTTT.

The CDR3 sequence is CASSTLAGGRRFDEQFF. The CDR3 DNA is TGTGCCAGCAGCACTTTAGCGGGAGGGCGACGGTTTGATGAGCAGTTCTTC. This chain links TRBV9 with TRBJ2-1, with 11 bases that match TRBD2. The CDR3 contains 17 residues. The V gene's germline CDR1 is SGDLS and CDR2 YYNGEE. V shed 4 bases, J shed 8 bases, and the junction held 14 bases outside the gene matches.

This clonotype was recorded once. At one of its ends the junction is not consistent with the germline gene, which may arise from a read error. CDR3 amino acids: CACSFSGASGYTF. For the CDR3, the DNA is TGCGCCTGCAGTTTTTCGGGGGCGTCTGGCTACACCTTC. This chain links TRBV12-3 or TRBV12-4 with TRBJ1-2; D is possibly TRBD1 (6 bases). The CDR3 spans 13 residues.

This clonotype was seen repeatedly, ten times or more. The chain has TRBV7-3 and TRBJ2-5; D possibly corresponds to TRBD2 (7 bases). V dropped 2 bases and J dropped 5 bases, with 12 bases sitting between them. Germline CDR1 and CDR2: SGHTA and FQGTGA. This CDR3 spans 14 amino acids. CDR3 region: CASSLGGASETQYF. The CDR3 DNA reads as TGTGCCAGCAGCTTAGGGGGGGCTAGTGAGACCCAGTACTTC.

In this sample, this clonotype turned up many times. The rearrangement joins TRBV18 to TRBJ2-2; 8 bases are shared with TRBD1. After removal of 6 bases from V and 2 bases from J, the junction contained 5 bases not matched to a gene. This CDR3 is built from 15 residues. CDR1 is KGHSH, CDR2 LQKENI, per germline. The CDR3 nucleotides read TGTGCCAGCTCCCGGACAGGGCCTAACACCGGGGAGCTGTTTTTT. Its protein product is CASSRTGPNTGELFF.

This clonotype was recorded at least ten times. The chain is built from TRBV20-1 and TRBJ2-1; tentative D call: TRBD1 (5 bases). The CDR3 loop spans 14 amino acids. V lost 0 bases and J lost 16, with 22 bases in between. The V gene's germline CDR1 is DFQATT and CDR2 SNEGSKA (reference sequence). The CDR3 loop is CSAREVNRWTSHFF. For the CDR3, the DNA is TGCAGTGCTAGAGAAGTTAACCGCTGGACATCCCACTTCTTC.